These T cell receptor beta chains were read from a single sample in a study of blood T cell repertoires in COVID-19. Assay: immunoSEQ multiplex PCR; the TCRdb copy retains only in-frame clones and omits some. The repertoire includes around 45,000 clones, about two thirds of them detected once, and around 5.9% sits in the top ten. What was sequenced was peripheral blood. The receptors stem from an elderly man with acute or convalescent COVID-19. CDR3s include the opening cysteine and the closing phenylalanine or tryptophan. The order of the fields is D gene, J gene, V gene, clone size, CDR3 DNA, CDR3 protein. The D gene is left open where the match is weak. Expanded clones are given a class, and other clones once, few, many or no size at all.

>TRBD1|TRBJ2-7|TRBV18|NA
TGTGCCAGCTCATCCCCCCTCACCACCGGGACAGGGGGCGAGCAGTACTTC
CASSSPLTTGTGGEQYF
>NA|TRBJ1-2|TRBV6-6|NA
TGTGCCAGCACCCCGGACAGATTCTATGGCTACACCTTC
CASTPDRFYGYTF
>TRBD1|TRBJ2-3|TRBV11-3|NA
TGTGCCAGCAGCGAAACAGGGGGAGTCGGTACGCAGTATTTT
CASSETGGVGTQYF
>NA|TRBJ2-7|TRBV30|NA
TGTGCCTGGAGTCTAACGGACCTCCTGAACGGGGTAGAGCAGTACTTC
CAWSLTDLLNGVEQYF
>NA|TRBJ1-3|TRBV3-1/TRBV3-2|NA
TGTGCCAGCAGCCGAAAACGGAGTGGGGGGTATTTT
CASSRKRSGGYF
>TRBD1|TRBJ1-6|TRBV30|NA
TGTGCCTGGACCGGACAGGAGGATTCACCCCTCCACTTT
CAWTGQEDSPLHF
>NA|TRBJ2-3|TRBV6-1|few
TGTGCCAGCAGTGACCGTCATGACGGCGGTACGCAGTATTTT
CASSDRHDGGTQYF
>NA|TRBJ1-1|TRBV5-1|few
TGCGCCAGCAGCTCCCAGGGTAGCACTGAAGCTTTCTTT
CASSSQGSTEAFF
>TRBD2|TRBJ2-2|TRBV7-2|NA
TGTGCCAGCAAAAGGGCTAGCGGGAGCGGGACCGGGGAGCTGTTTTTT
CASKRASGSGTGELFF
>TRBD1|TRBJ2-7|TRBV19|few
TGTGCCAGTAGCAGTACAGGGGGAATTTACGAGCAGTACTTC
CASSSTGGIYEQYF
>TRBD2|TRBJ2-1|TRBV9|few
TGTGCCAGCAGCCTCGGGACTAGCGGGAGTACGGGTGAGCAGTTCTTC
CASSLGTSGSTGEQFF
>NA|TRBJ2-5|TRBV9|few
TGTGCCAGCAGGAAGGGACAAGCAACTGCTGAGACCCAGTACTTC
CASRKGQATAETQYF
>NA|TRBJ2-7|TRBV6-5|NA
TGTGCCAGCACCGAGACGGAGTCCTACGAGCAGTACTTC
CASTETESYEQYF
>TRBD2|TRBJ2-5|TRBV5-1|NA
TGCGCCAGCAGCTTGCGGGGGGGTGAAGAGACCCAGTACTTC
CASSLRGGEETQYF
>TRBD1|TRBJ2-1|TRBV18|NA
TGTGCCAGCTCCCCCTTTCAGGGGGCTAACAATGAGCAGTTCTTC
CASSPFQGANNEQFF
>TRBD1|TRBJ1-1|TRBV25-1|NA
TGTGCCAGCAGTGAGGGACAGGGGGCAGAGTGGGACACTGAAGCTTTCTTT
CASSEGQGAEWDTEAFF
>NA|TRBJ2-1|TRBV3-1/TRBV3-2|NA
TGTGCCAGCAGCCAAGATCAGGGGGAGCAGTTCTTC
CASSQDQGEQFF
>NA|TRBJ2-2|TRBV9|NA
TGTGCCGGCAGCGCCCGAAGGGACTCTCGCACCGGGGAGCTGTTTTTT
CAGSARRDSRTGELFF
>NA|TRBJ2-7|TRBV15|once
TGTGCCACCAGCGTTGTACCAGGGGACCTTATCTACGAGCAGTACTTC
CATSVVPGDLIYEQYF
>NA|TRBJ2-1|TRBV19|NA
TGTGCCAGTAGTGGTGGGGGACAATCCTACAATGAGCAGTTCTTC
CASSGGGQSYNEQFF
>NA|TRBJ1-2|TRBV4-3|few
TGCGCCAGCAGCCAGGTCCCCGAAGTACTTTCTAACTATGGCTACACCTTC
CASSQVPEVLSNYGYTF
>NA|TRBJ1-2|TRBV5-6|NA
TGTGCCAGCAGCTTGACCTCAATACAAGGCAGGGCCTATGGCTACACCTTC
CASSLTSIQGRAYGYTF
>TRBD1|TRBJ1-1|TRBV4-3|NA
TGCGCCAGCAGCCAAGATTGGGGGGACAGGTTCTCTTTCTTT
CASSQDWGDRFSFF
>NA|TRBJ1-1|TRBV18|NA
TGTGCCAGCTCACCCGCCGGGGGAGGGCTCACTGAAGCTTTCTTT
CASSPAGGGLTEAFF
>NA|TRBJ1-2|TRBV4-2|once
TGTGCCAGCAGCCAAGATCGGGAAGGGTCGGCCTATGGCTACACCTTC
CASSQDREGSAYGYTF
>NA|TRBJ1-2|TRBV9|NA
TGTGCCAGCAGCGGGGAGGGAGCCTATGGCTACACCTTC
CASSGEGAYGYTF
>TRBD1|TRBJ2-7|TRBV6-6|NA
TGTGCCAGCAGTTACTCGAAGGACAGGGACGAGCAGTACTTC
CASSYSKDRDEQYF
>NA|TRBJ1-1|TRBV4-3|NA
TGCGCCAGCAGCCAGGAAATTACCTCGGAGGGGGCTTTCTTT
CASSQEITSEGAFF
>TRBD2|TRBJ2-7|TRBV19|NA
TGTGCCAGTAGTAACGGACTAGCAGGGGTTGAGCAGTACTTC
CASSNGLAGVEQYF
>TRBD1|TRBJ1-1|TRBV6-2/TRBV6-3|NA
TGTGCCAGCAGTTCCCAGGGGGAGAGGACTGAAGCTTTCTTT
CASSSQGERTEAFF
>TRBD1|TRBJ1-1|TRBV30|NA
TGTGCCTGGAGTTCCCTCAGGGGGACTGAAGCTTTCTTT
CAWSSLRGTEAFF
>NA|TRBJ1-5|TRBV10-3|NA
TGTGCCATCAGTGACCAAATAGGGGGACAGCCCCAGCATTTT
CAISDQIGGQPQHF
>NA|TRBJ2-7|TRBV19|few
TGTGCCAGTAGTGTGATCCGGGACACAGCCTACGAGCAGTACTTC
CASSVIRDTAYEQYF
>TRBD2|TRBJ2-7|TRBV28|NA
TGTGCCAGCAGCGCGGGGCTAGCGGGTCGATCCTACGAGCAGTACTTC
CASSAGLAGRSYEQYF
>NA|TRBJ2-7|TRBV5-6|NA
TGTGCCAGCAGCTTGGGGGCGGGGCGCTCCTACGAGCAGTACTTC
CASSLGAGRSYEQYF
>TRBD1|TRBJ2-3|TRBV11-3|NA
TGTGCCAGCAGCTGGGGACAGACATCCACAGATACGCAGTATTTT
CASSWGQTSTDTQYF
>NA|TRBJ2-7|TRBV5-4|NA
TGTGCCAGCAGCTTGTTTGGCGGTTACGAGCAGTACTTC
CASSLFGGYEQYF
>NA|TRBJ1-1|TRBV21-1|few
TGTGCCAGCAGCCCGATTCGGGGGACAGGGCCTGAAGCTTTCTTT
CASSPIRGTGPEAFF
>TRBD1|TRBJ1-4|TRBV11-2|NA
TGTGCCAGCAGCCCAGGACAGGGTCGAGAAAAACTGTTTTTT
CASSPGQGREKLFF
>NA|TRBJ1-1|TRBV11-1|NA
TGTGCCAGCAGCGAGACAGTTAACACTGAAGCTTTCTTT
CASSETVNTEAFF
>NA|TRBJ1-1|TRBV14|many
TGTGCCAGCAGCCACTCAGGGGCGCTGAACACTGAAGCTTTCTTT
CASSHSGALNTEAFF
>TRBD1|TRBJ1-5|TRBV2|NA
TGTGCCAGCAGTACCGCCGGGACAGGGAACGATCAGCCCCAGCATTTT
CASSTAGTGNDQPQHF
>NA|TRBJ2-1|TRBV3-1/TRBV3-2|few
TGTGCCAGCAGCCAAAAAGCGCTCGACAATGAGCAGTTCTTC
CASSQKALDNEQFF
>TRBD2|TRBJ2-3|TRBV27|few
TGTGCCAGCAGTTTCAGACTAGCGGGGACGCAGTATTTT
CASSFRLAGTQYF
>TRBD1|TRBJ2-1|TRBV5-4|NA
TGTGCCAGCAGCCCAGGGGGCTTACCCTCCTACAATGAGCAGTTCTTC
CASSPGGLPSYNEQFF
>NA|TRBJ2-5|TRBV18|few
TGTGCCAGCTCACCAGCGGGTGAGACCCAGTACTTC
CASSPAGETQYF
>TRBD1|TRBJ2-5|TRBV6-2/TRBV6-3|NA
TGTGCCAGCAGTAAACCCTCGACAGGGGGAGAGACCCAGTACTTC
CASSKPSTGGETQYF
>NA|TRBJ2-6|TRBV3-1/TRBV3-2|NA
TGTGCCAGCAGCCCTTTATCGTGGGGGCCCAACGTCCTGACTTTC
CASSPLSWGPNVLTF
>NA|TRBJ1-5|TRBV6-5|many
TGTGCCAGCAGTTACCGGCCCAAGGGGCAGCCCCAGCATTTT
CASSYRPKGQPQHF
>NA|TRBJ1-6|TRBV3-1/TRBV3-2|few
TGTGCCAGCAGCCAAGGGGCACAATTACAGAGAAATTCACCCCTCCACTTT
CASSQGAQLQRNSPLHF
>NA|TRBJ2-7|TRBV7-9|few
TGTGCCAGCAGCTTAAGTGCGGAAGAGCAGTACTTC
CASSLSAEEQYF
>TRBD2|TRBJ2-7|TRBV27|once
TGTGCCAGCAGTCTAGCGGGCAGCTCCTACGAGCAGTACTTC
CASSLAGSSYEQYF
>NA|TRBJ2-1|TRBV5-4|NA
TGTGCCAGCACCTCCGGGCAGGGGCCTAAGAGTAATGAGCAGTTCTTC
CASTSGQGPKSNEQFF